This T cell receptor (beta chain) was identified during a study of blood T cell repertoires in COVID-19. For the study at large: Material from acute and convalescent COVID-19 was sourced from the United States, Italy and Spain. Sources were T cells, B-cell-depleted T cells, or PBMCs; the material itself was cDNA or gDNA.

Original processing methods: Counts of nucleated cells, estimated from reference gene primer amplification, were obtained. Sequencing was performed with immunoSEQ multiplex PCR; in TCRdb, only in-frame clones are kept and a portion is missing. V, J and clone size were drawn from that table, and D and trimming were deduced from the DNA. In the table there are under 140,000 clones, around four fifths of which are singletons. In germline, CDR1 is SGHKS, CDR2 YYEKEE (reference sequence). J gave up 4 bases and V 0 bases, and 9 bases lay outside the gene matches. There are 18 residues in the CDR3. The sample taken for sequencing was peripheral blood. This TCR was sampled from a woman aged 60-70 years with acute or convalescent COVID-19. The chain joins TRBV5-5 to TRBJ2-2; 10 positions match TRBD2. This CDR3 reads CASSLDTPGLAFTGELFF. The CDR3 bases are TGTGCCAGCAGCTTGGACACGCCGGGACTAGCGTTCACCGGGGAGCTGTTTTTT.